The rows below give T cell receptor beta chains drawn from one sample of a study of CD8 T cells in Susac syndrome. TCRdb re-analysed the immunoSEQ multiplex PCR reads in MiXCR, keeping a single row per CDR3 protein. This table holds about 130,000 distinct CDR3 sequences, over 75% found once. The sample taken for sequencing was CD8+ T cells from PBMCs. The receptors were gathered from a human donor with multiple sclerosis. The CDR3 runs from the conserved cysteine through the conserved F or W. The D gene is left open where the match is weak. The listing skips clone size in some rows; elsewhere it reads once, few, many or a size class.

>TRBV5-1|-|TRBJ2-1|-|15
CASSLVGGALNEQFF
TGCGCCAGCAGCTTGGTTGGGGGCGCCTTAAATGAGCAGTTCTTC
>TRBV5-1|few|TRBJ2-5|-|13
CATRHGSGETQYF
TGCGCCACGAGACACGGTTCAGGGGAGACCCAGTACTTC
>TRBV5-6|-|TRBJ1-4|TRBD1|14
CASSFGTGNEKLFF
TGTGCCAGCAGCTTTGGGACAGGAAATGAAAAACTGTTTTTT
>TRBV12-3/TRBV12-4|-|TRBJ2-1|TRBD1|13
CASSSQQGDQQFF
TGTGCCAGCAGTTCTCAACAGGGGGACCAGCAGTTCTTC
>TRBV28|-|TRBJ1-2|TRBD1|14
CASSITGTGDGYTF
TGTGCCAGCAGTATCACCGGGACAGGGGACGGCTACACCTTC
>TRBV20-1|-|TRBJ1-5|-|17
CSARDTSTAYSNQPQHF
TGCAGTGCTAGGGACACCTCGACAGCGTATAGCAATCAGCCCCAGCATTTT
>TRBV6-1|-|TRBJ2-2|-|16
CASSPPTFANTGELFF
TGTGCCAGCAGTCCCCCGACATTTGCGAACACCGGGGAGCTGTTTTTT
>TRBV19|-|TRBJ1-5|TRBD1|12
CASRENRGPQHF
TGTGCCAGTAGGGAAAACAGGGGACCCCAGCATTTT
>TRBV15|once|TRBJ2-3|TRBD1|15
CATSRGDRETDTQYF
TGTGCCACCAGCAGAGGAGACAGGGAAACAGATACGCAGTATTTT
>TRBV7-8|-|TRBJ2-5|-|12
CASTTMDGTQYF
TGTGCCAGCACCACAATGGATGGGACCCAGTACTTC
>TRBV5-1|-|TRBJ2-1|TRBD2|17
CASSSSPGRGDYNEQFF
TGCGCCAGCAGCTCTTCCCCCGGGCGGGGGGATTACAATGAGCAGTTCTTC
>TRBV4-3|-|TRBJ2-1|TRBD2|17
CASSQGLSGRSYNEQFF
TGCGCCAGCAGCCAGGGCCTTAGCGGGAGAAGCTACAATGAGCAGTTCTTC
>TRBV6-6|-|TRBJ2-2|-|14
CASSYLRGTGELFF
TGTGCCAGCAGTTACCTCAGGGGTACCGGGGAGCTGTTTTTT
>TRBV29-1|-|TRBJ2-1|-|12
CSVEDGVYEQFF
TGCAGCGTTGAAGATGGAGTCTATGAGCAGTTCTTC
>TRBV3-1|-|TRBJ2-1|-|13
CASSQPRGYEQFF
TGTGCCAGCAGCCAGCCCCGGGGCTATGAGCAGTTCTTC
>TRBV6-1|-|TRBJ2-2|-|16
CASSEGIVTNTGELFF
TGTGCCAGCAGTGAAGGGATAGTTACGAACACCGGGGAGCTGTTTTTT
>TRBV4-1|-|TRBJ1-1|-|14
CASSRPRGVGEAFF
TGCGCCAGCAGCCGCCCTAGGGGGGTCGGTGAAGCTTTCTTT
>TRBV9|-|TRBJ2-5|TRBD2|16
CASSVYASGSQETQYF
TGTGCCAGCAGCGTATATGCTAGCGGGAGTCAAGAGACCCAGTACTTC
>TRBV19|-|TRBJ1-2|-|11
CASSVGFGYTF
TGTGCCAGTAGTGTAGGGTTTGGCTACACCTTC
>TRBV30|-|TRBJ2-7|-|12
CAWSPSGYEQYF
TGTGCCTGGAGCCCCAGCGGCTACGAGCAGTACTTC
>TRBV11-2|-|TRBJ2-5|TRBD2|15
CASSLGTSTQETQYF
TGTGCCAGCAGCTTAGGGACTAGCACCCAAGAGACCCAGTACTTC
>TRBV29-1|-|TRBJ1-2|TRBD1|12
CSVGATGIGYTF
TGCAGCGTGGGCGCGACAGGGATTGGCTACACCTTC
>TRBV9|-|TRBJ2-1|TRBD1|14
CASSEGDSPNEQFF
TGTGCCAGCAGCGAGGGGGACAGCCCCAATGAGCAGTTCTTC
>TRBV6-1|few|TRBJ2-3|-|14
CASSEAGPPDTQYF
TGTGCCAGCAGTGAAGCAGGTCCGCCAGATACGCAGTATTTT
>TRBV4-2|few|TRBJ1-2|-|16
CASSQEPRGRLWSYTF
TGTGCCAGCAGCCAAGAACCCAGGGGACGCCTATGGAGCTACACCTTC
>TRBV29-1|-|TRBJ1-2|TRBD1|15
CSVETQGVVFYGYTF
TGCAGCGTTGAGACTCAGGGGGTCGTTTTCTATGGCTACACCTTC
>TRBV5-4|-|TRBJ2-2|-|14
CASSLDPSTGELFF
TGTGCCAGCAGCTTAGACCCGAGCACCGGGGAGCTGTTTTTT
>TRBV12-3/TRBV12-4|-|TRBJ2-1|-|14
CASSLAFLYNEQFF
TGTGCCAGCAGTTTAGCGTTCTTATACAATGAGCAGTTCTTC
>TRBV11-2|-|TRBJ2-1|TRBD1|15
CASTQGARAYNEQFF
TGTGCCAGTACTCAGGGGGCTAGGGCCTACAATGAGCAGTTCTTC
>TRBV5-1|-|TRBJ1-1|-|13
CASKDGLNTEAFF
TGCGCCAGTAAAGACGGACTAAACACTGAAGCTTTCTTT
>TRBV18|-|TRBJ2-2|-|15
CASSPGTPETGELFF
TGTGCCAGCTCACCCGGGACTCCCGAGACCGGGGAGCTGTTTTTT
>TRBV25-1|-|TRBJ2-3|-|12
CASSAGEDTQYF
TGTGCCAGCAGCGCAGGGGAAGATACGCAGTATTTT
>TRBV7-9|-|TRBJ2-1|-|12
CASSFSGVEQFF
TGTGCCAGCAGCTTTTCGGGGGTCGAGCAGTTCTTC
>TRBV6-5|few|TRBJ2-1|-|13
CASRYSFPNEQFF
TGTGCCAGCAGGTACTCGTTCCCCAATGAGCAGTTCTTC
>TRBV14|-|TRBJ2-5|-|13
CASSQADQETQYF
TGTGCCAGCAGCCAAGCGGATCAAGAGACCCAGTACTTC
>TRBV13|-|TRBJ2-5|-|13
CASSLGREETQYF
TGTGCCAGCAGCTTAGGCAGGGAAGAGACCCAGTACTTC
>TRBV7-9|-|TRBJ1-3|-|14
CASSLDNSGNTIYF
TGTGCCAGCAGCTTAGATAACTCTGGAAACACCATATATTTT
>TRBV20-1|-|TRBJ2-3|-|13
CSARDQITDTQYF
TGCAGTGCTAGAGATCAGATCACAGATACGCAGTATTTT
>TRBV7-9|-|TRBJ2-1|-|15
CASSDGHNSYNEQFF
TGTGCCAGCAGCGACGGACATAACTCCTACAATGAGCAGTTCTTC
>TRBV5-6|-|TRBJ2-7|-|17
CASSPVSGEEPSYEQYF
TGTGCCAGCAGCCCTGTTTCGGGTGAAGAACCCAGCTACGAGCAGTACTTC
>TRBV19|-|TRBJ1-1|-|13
CASKRGWGTEAFF
TGTGCCAGTAAAAGGGGTTGGGGCACTGAAGCTTTCTTT
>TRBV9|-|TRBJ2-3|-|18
CASSVATLPTGGTDTQYF
TGTGCCAGCAGCGTAGCTACCCTCCCGACGGGCGGCACAGATACGCAGTATTTT
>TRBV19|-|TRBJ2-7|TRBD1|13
CASRMRQGYEQYF
TGTGCCAGTAGGATGCGACAGGGTTACGAGCAGTACTTC
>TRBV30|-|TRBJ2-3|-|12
CAWSPSTDTQYF
TGTGCCTGGAGTCCTAGCACAGATACGCAGTATTTT
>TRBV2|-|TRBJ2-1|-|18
CASSEGDGGDKDYNEQFF
TGTGCCAGCAGTGAAGGGGACGGTGGGGACAAAGACTACAATGAGCAGTTCTTC
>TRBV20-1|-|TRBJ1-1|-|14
CSARVKGLNTEAFF
TGCAGTGCTAGAGTGAAAGGGCTGAACACTGAAGCTTTCTTT
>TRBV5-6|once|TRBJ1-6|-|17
CASSPSNRHIEDSPLHF
TGTGCCAGCAGCCCGTCAAATAGGCACATAGAAGATTCACCCCTCCACTTT